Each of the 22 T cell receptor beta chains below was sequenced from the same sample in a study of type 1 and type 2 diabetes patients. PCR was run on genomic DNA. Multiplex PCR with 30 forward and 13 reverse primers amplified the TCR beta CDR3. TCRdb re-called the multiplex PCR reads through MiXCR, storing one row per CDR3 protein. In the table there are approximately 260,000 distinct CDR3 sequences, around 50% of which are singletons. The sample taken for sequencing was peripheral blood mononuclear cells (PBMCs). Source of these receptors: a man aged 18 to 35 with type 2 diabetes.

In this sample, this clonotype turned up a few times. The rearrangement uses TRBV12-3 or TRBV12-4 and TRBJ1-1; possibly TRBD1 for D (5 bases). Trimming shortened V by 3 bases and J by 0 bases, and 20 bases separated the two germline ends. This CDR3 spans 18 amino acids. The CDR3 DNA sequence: TGTGCCAGCAGTTTGAATTGGGGACGAGGGCTCATGAACACTGAAGCTTTCTTT. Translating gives CASSLNWGRGLMNTEAFF.

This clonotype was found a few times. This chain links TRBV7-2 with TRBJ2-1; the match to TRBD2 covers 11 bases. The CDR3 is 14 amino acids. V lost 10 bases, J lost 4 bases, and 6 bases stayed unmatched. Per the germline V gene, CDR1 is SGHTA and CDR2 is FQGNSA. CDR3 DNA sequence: TGTGCCACCCCCGGGACTAGCGGATACAATGAGCAGTTCTTC. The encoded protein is CATPGTSGYNEQFF.

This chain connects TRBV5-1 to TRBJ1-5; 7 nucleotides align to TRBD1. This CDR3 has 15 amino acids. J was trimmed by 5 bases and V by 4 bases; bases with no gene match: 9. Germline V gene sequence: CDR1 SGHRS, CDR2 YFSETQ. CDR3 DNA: TGCGCCAGCAGCCTGGGTGACAGGGTCGATCAGCCCCAGCATTTT. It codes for CASSLGDRVDQPQHF.

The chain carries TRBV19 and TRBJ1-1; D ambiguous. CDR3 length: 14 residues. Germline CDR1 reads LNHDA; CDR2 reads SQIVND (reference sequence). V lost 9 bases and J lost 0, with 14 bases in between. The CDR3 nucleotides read TGTGCCAGCAGTTCACTAACAGTGAACACTGAAGCTTTCTTT. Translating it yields CASSSLTVNTEAFF.

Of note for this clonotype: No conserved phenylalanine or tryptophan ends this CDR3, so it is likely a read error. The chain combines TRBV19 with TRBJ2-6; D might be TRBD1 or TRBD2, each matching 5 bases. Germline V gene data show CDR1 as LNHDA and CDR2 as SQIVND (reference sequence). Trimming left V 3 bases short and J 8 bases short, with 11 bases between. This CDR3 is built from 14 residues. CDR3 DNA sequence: TGTGCCAGTAGTATCTTGGGGGAAACCAACGTCCTGACTCTC. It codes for CASSILGETNVLTL.

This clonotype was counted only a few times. CDR3 DNA sequence: TGCAGTGCCCCAGGCGTACTAGCGGGCACAGATACGCAGTATTTT. Its translation: CSAPGVLAGTDTQYF. The rearrangement joins TRBV20-1 to TRBJ2-3, with 8 bases lining up with TRBD2. CDR3 length: 15 amino acids. CDR1 and CDR2 from the germline V gene are DFQATT and SNEGSKA (reference sequence). The ends lost 6 bases at V and 1 base at J; junction bases unmatched: 9.

The DNA of the CDR3 is TGTGCCAGCAGTCCGTCCGGCCTACTCAAAGGCACTGAAGCTTTCTTT. This translates into CASSPSGLLKGTEAFF. The V and J genes are TRBV6-6 and TRBJ1-1; D call uncertain. V was trimmed by 5 bases and J by 4 bases, leaving 20 bases between them. Per germline, CDR1 MNHNY and CDR2 SVGAGI (reference sequence). The CDR3 runs to 16 residues.

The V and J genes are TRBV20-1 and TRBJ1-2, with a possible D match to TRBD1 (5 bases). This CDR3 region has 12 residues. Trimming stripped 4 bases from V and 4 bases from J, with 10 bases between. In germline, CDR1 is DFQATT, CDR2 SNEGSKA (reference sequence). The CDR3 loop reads CSATQVTYGYTF. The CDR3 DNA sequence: TGCAGTGCTACACAGGTGACCTATGGCTACACCTTC.

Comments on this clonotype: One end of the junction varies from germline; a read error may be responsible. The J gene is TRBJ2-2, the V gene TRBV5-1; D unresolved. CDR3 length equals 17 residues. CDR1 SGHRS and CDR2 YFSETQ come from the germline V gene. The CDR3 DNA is TGTGCCAGCAGCTTTTCGTTAGGGCAGGCGAACACCGGGGAGCTGTTTTTT. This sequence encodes CASSFSLGQANTGELFF.

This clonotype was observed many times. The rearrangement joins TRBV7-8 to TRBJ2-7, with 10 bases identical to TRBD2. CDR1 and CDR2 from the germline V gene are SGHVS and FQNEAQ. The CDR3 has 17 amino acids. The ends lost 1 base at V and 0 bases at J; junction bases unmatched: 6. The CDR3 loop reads CASSLVASGRRSYEQYF. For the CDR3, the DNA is TGTGCCAGCAGCTTAGTGGCTAGCGGGAGACGCTCCTACGAGCAGTACTTC.

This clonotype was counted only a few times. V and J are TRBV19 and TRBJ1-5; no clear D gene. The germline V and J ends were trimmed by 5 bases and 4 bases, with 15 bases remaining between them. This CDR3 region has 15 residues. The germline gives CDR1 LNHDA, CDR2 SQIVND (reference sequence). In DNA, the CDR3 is TGTGCCAGTAGTCGGGCCTACCTTTCTAATCAGCCCCAGCATTTT. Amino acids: CASSRAYLSNQPQHF. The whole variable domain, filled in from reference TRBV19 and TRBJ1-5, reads DGGITQSPKYLFRKEGQNVTLSCEQNLNHDAMYWYRQDPGQGLRLIYYSQIVNDFQKGDIAEGYSVSREKKESFPLTVTSAQKNPTAFYLCASSRAYLSNQPQHFGDGTRLSIL.

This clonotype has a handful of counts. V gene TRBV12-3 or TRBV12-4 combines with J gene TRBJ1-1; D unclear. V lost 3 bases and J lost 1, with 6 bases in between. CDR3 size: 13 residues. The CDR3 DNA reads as TGTGCCAGCAGTTTCGAGGGGAACACTGAAGCTTTCTTT. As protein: CASSFEGNTEAFF.

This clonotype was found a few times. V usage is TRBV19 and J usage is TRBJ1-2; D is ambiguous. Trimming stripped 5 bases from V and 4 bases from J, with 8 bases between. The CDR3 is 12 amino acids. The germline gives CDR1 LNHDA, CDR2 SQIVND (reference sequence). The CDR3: CASSSVPYGYTF. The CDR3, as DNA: TGTGCCAGTAGTTCGGTCCCCTATGGCTACACCTTC.

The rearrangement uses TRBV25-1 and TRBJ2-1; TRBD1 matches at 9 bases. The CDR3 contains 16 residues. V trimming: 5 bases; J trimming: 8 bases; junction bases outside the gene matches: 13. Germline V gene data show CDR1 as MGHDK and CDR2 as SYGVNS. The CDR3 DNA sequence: TGTGCCAGCAGTCCCAACACCGGGACAGGGACGCATGAGCAGTTCTTC. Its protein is CASSPNTGTGTHEQFF.

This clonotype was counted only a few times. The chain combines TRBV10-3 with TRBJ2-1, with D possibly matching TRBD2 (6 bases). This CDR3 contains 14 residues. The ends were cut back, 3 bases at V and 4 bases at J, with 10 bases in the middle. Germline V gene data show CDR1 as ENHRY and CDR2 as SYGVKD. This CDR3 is CAISDGGSYNEQFF. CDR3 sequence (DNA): TGTGCCATCAGTGATGGAGGGAGTTACAATGAGCAGTTCTTC.

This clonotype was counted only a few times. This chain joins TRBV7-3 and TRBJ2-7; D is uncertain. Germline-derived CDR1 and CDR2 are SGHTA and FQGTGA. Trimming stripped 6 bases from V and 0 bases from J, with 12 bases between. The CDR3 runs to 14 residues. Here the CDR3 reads CASSRPASSYEQYF. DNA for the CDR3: TGTGCCAGCAGTCGGCCGGCTAGCTCCTACGAGCAGTACTTC.

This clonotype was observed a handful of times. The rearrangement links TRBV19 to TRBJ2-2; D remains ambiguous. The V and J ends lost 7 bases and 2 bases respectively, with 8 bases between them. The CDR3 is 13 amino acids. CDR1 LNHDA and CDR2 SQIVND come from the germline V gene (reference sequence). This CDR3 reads CASNWGNTGELFF. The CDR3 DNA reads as TGTGCCAGTAATTGGGGAAACACCGGGGAGCTGTTTTTT. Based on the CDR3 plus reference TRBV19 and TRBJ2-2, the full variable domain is DGGITQSPKYLFRKEGQNVTLSCEQNLNHDAMYWYRQDPGQGLRLIYYSQIVNDFQKGDIAEGYSVSREKKESFPLTVTSAQKNPTAFYLCASNWGNTGELFFGEGSRLTVL.

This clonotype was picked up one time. The CDR3 DNA follows: TGTGCCAGTAGTAAAAGTCATGGGGAAATCTCCTACGAGCAGTACTTC. Translation: CASSKSHGEISYEQYF. The chain carries TRBV19 and TRBJ2-7; D not certain. The CDR3 consists of 16 residues. Germline V lookup: CDR1 LNHDA, CDR2 SQIVND (reference sequence). V was clipped by 4 bases and J by 0 bases, with 16 bases between them.

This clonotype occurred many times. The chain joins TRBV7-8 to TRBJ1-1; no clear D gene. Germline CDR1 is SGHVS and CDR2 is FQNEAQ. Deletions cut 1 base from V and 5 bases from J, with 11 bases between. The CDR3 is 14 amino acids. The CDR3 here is CASSLVVVGTEAFF. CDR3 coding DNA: TGTGCCAGCAGCTTAGTGGTCGTTGGGACTGAAGCTTTCTTT.

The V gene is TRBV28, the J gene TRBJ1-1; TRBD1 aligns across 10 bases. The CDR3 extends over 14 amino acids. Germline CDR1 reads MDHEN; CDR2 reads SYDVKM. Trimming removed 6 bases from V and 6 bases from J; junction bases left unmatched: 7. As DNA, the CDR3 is TGTGCCAGCAGCCGGGACAGGGGAGGCGCTGAAGCTTTCTTT. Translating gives CASSRDRGGAEAFF.

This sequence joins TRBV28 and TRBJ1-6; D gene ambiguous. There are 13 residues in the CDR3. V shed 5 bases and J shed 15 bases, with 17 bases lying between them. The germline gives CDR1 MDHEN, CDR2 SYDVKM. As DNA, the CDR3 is TGTGCCAGCAGTGCCCACAGAGGTCTACTCCTCCACTTT. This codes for CASSAHRGLLLHF. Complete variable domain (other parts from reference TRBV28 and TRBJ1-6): DVKVTQSSRYLVKRTGEKVFLECVQDMDHENMFWYRQDPGLGLRLIYFSYDVKMKEKGDIPEGYSVSREKKERFSLILESASTNQTSMYLCASSAHRGLLLHFGNGTRLTVT.

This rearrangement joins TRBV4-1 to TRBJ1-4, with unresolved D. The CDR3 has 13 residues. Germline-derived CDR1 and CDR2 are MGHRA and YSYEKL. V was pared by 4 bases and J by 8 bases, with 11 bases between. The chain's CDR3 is CASSLGRPEKLFF. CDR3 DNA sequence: TGCGCCAGCAGCCTCGGACGGCCGGAAAAACTGTTTTTT.